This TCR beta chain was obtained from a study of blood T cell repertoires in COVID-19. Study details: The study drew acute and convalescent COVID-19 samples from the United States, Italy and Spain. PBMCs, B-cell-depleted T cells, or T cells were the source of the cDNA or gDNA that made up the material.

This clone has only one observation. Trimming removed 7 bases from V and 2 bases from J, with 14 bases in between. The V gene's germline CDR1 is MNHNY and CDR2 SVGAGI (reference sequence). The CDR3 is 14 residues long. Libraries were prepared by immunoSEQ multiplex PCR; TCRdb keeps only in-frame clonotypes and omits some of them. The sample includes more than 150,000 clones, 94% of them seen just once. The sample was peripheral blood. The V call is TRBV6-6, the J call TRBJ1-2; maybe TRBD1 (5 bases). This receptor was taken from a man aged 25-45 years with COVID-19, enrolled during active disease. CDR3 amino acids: CASTHGDRNYGYTF. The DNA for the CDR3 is TGTGCCAGCACTCACGGAGACAGAAACTATGGCTACACCTTC.